The TCR beta chain described here comes from a study of response to subunit inactivated influenza vaccine. Study results and caveats: Each seasonal flu vaccination may recruit only limited new T cells, authors suggested.

TCRdb reprocessed the RT-PCR reads with MiXCR, giving one entry per CDR3 protein. Among 550,000 to 650,000 distinct CDR3 sequences, approximately 10% were seen once, and the ten largest hold about a tenth. Germline assignment: CDR1 SGHTA and CDR2 FQGNSA. The CDR3 has 14 residues. V lost 6 bases and J lost 8, with 17 bases in between. This clonotype was counted between two and nine times. Its matching antigen is unknown. The specimen was PBMCs from blood, collected on the day of vaccination. This chain connects TRBV7-2 to TRBJ2-1, with D perhaps matching TRBD1 (6 bases). The clonotype originates from a man in his fifties or sixties who received an inactivated influenza vaccine. The CDR3 sequence is CASRSLQGSYEQFF. The DNA of the CDR3 is TGTGCCAGCAGGAGTTTACAGGGTTCCTATGAGCAGTTCTTC.